The 31 T cell receptor beta chains presented below share a single source sample, sequenced in a study of shared clonotypes between healthy human individuals. Method: immunoSEQ multiplex PCR; TCRdb's copy keeps in-frame clones and lacks some. Among a few million clones listed, 85% to 95% were seen once. Sequenced input: naive CD4+ T cells sorted from blood. This sample's subset: CD45RA+ positively selected. The receptors shown here come from a man aged 18 to 29 in good health.

V and J are TRBV30 and TRBJ2-3, with 9 bases that match TRBD1. V was clipped by 4 bases and J by 4 bases; unmatched bases: 6. Per germline, CDR1 GTSNPN and CDR2 SVGIG (reference sequence). This CDR3 is built from 14 residues. This CDR3 is CAWKDRGFPDTQYF. The CDR3 DNA sequence: TGTGCCTGGAAGGACAGGGGATTCCCAGATACGCAGTATTTT.

CDR3 in DNA: TGCGCCAGCAGCTTGGGACAGGAGGCAGAGACCCAGTACTTC. Translated: CASSLGQEAETQYF. J is TRBJ2-5 and V is TRBV5-1; weak D call: TRBD1 (6 bases). CDR1 SGHRS and CDR2 YFSETQ come from the germline V gene. V was cut by 0 bases and J by 4 bases, with 10 bases left in between. The CDR3 is 14 amino acids.

This chain uses TRBV28 with TRBJ2-7, with D unclear. The CDR3 is made up of 13 amino acids. V lost 2 bases to trimming and J lost 3 bases, with 8 bases between them. Germline V gene lookup returns CDR1 MDHEN and CDR2 SYDVKM. CDR3 nucleotides: TGTGCCAGCAGTTTAACTGGGTACTACGAGCAGTACTTC. This translates into CASSLTGYYEQYF.

This sequence joins TRBV4-1 and TRBJ1-4; D gene ambiguous. The CDR3 covers 13 residues. V was cut by 2 bases and J by 8 bases, with 9 bases left in between. Germline values: CDR1 MGHRA, CDR2 YSYEKL. DNA of the CDR3: TGCGCCAGCAGCCAAAGTTATTTCGAAAAACTGTTTTTT. As protein: CASSQSYFEKLFF.

V usage is TRBV27 and J usage is TRBJ2-1, with TRBD1 identical over 8 bases. The CDR3 length is 16 residues. V lost 3 bases and J lost 8; bases outside the gene matches: 12. Germline V gene sequence: CDR1 MNHEY, CDR2 SMNVEV (reference sequence). CDR3 protein: CASSFRQGALLHEQFF. The CDR3 region has the DNA TGTGCCAGCAGTTTTCGGCAGGGGGCTTTGTTACATGAGCAGTTCTTC.

This chain joins TRBV2 and TRBJ2-1, with TRBD2 as a possible D gene (5 bases). Germline lookup yields CDR1 SNHLY and CDR2 FYNNEI. The CDR3 runs to 14 residues. The V end was cut by 8 bases, the J end by 2 bases, with 13 bases between. Written as DNA, the CDR3 is TGTGCCAGCGCACAGCGGCTAGCCTACAATGAGCAGTTCTTC. Amino acids: CASAQRLAYNEQFF.

The rearrangement uses TRBV6-1 and TRBJ1-5, with a possible D match to TRBD1 (6 bases). The CDR3 runs 15 residues. Germline V gene sequence: CDR1 MNHNS, CDR2 SASEGT. Trimming stripped 4 bases from V and 0 bases from J, with 10 bases between. The CDR3 sequence: CASSVDRNSNQPQHF. The CDR3 bases are TGTGCCAGCAGTGTGGACAGAAATAGCAATCAGCCCCAGCATTTT.

CDR3 amino acids: CASSPAEVFRGYTF. The CDR3 DNA reads TGTGCCAGCAGTCCGGCCGAGGTATTCCGTGGCTACACCTTC. This chain uses TRBV28 with TRBJ1-2; D is unresolved. Trimming shortened V by 5 bases and J by 7 bases, and 17 bases separated the two germline ends. This CDR3 has 14 residues. In germline, CDR1 is MDHEN, CDR2 SYDVKM.

The V gene is TRBV29-1, the J gene TRBJ1-1; D gene uncertain. V lost 4 bases to trimming and J lost 2 bases, with 14 bases between them. Germline CDR1 and CDR2: SQVTM and ANQGSEA. This CDR3 has 14 amino acids. CDR3 sequence: CSVVLILGNTEAFF. The CDR3 bases are TGCAGCGTTGTACTTATCTTGGGAAACACTGAAGCTTTCTTT.

With regard to this clone: Other DNA sequences of this sample code for an identical CDR3. The chain has TRBV7-2 and TRBJ2-1; 12 nucleotides match TRBD2. Germline trimming cut 6 bases from V and 4 bases from J; bases unmatched to any gene: 4. The CDR3 is 15 residues long. Per germline, CDR1 SGHTA and CDR2 FQGNSA. The CDR3 loop reads CASRRLAGDYNEQFF. Written as DNA, the CDR3 is TGTGCCAGCAGACGACTAGCGGGAGATTACAATGAGCAGTTCTTC.

V usage is TRBV11-2 and J usage is TRBJ1-2, with 7 bases lining up with TRBD1. Germline CDR1 and CDR2: SGHAT and FQNNGV. The CDR3 spans 14 residues. V dropped 6 bases and J dropped 8; count of bases not matched to a gene: 12. CDR3 DNA: TGTGCCAGCAGTCCCTACAGGGGAATCGGCGGCTACACCTTC. Translating it yields CASSPYRGIGGYTF.

The CDR3 region has the DNA TGTGCCAGCAGCCAGGAAAGCGGGTCCTACAATGAGCAGTTCTTC. It codes for CASSQESGSYNEQFF. The chain carries TRBV5-6 and TRBJ2-1, with D possibly being TRBD2 (6 bases). V was clipped by 4 bases and J by 1 base, with 12 bases between them. This CDR3 is built from 15 residues. Germline CDR1 is SGHDT and CDR2 is YYEEEE. Full variable domain (missing parts from reference TRBV5-6 and TRBJ2-1): DAGVTQSPTHLIKTRGQQVTLRCSPKSGHDTVSWYQQALGQGPQFIFQYYEEEERQRGNFPDRFSGHQFPNYSSELNVNALLLGDSALYLCASSQESGSYNEQFFGPGTRLTVL.

The rearrangement joins TRBV6-1 to TRBJ2-2, with 14 bases identical to TRBD2. Trimming removed 11 bases from V and 4 bases from J; junction bases left unmatched: 6. Germline V lookup: CDR1 MNHNS, CDR2 SASEGT. The CDR3 has 15 residues. Written as DNA, the CDR3 is TGTGCCGGGACTAGCGGGAGTCAGGGCACCGGGGAGCTGTTTTTT. This codes for CAGTSGSQGTGELFF.

The V gene is TRBV4-1, the J gene TRBJ2-1; TRBD2 agrees at 11 bases. The J segment lost 7 bases and the V segment lost 6 bases, leaving 8 bases of the junction unmatched. The CDR3 covers 15 residues. Germline lookup yields CDR1 MGHRA and CDR2 YSYEKL. CDR3 protein: CASRPTSGSWNEQFF. The CDR3 nucleotides are TGCGCCAGCAGACCTACTAGCGGGAGTTGGAATGAGCAGTTCTTC.

The chain joins TRBV18 to TRBJ2-2; D remains ambiguous. This CDR3 is 16 amino acids long. Per the germline V gene, CDR1 is KGHSH and CDR2 is LQKENI. With 3 bases removed from V and 4 bases from J, the gap between germline ends came to 15 bases. The CDR3 nucleotides read TGTGCCAGCTCACCGTTTACCTCGCCTAGCACCGGGGAGCTGTTTTTT. Protein product: CASSPFTSPSTGELFF.

The genes are TRBV6-6 and TRBJ2-7; TRBD1 aligns across 8 bases. Germline trimming cut 0 bases from V and 2 bases from J; bases unmatched to any gene: 6. This CDR3 is built from 16 residues. In germline, CDR1 is MNHNY, CDR2 SVGAGI (reference sequence). CDR3 DNA: TGTGCCAGCAGTTACTCGGGACAGGTCACAACCTACGAGCAGTACTTC. Residues: CASSYSGQVTTYEQYF.

As concerns this clone: The same CDR3 arises from other DNA sequences in this sample as well. The chain couples TRBV7-2 to TRBJ2-3; the match to TRBD2 covers 9 bases. The CDR3 consists of 14 residues. Looked up from germline, CDR1 is SGHTA and CDR2 is FQGNSA. V lost 3 bases, J lost 4 bases, and 2 bases stayed unmatched. The CDR3 DNA reads as TGTGCCAGCAGCTTGGGACTAGCAGCAGATACGCAGTATTTT. Protein: CASSLGLAADTQYF.

The chain combines TRBV11-2 with TRBJ2-3, with D uncertain. The germline V gene encodes CDR1 SGHAT and CDR2 FQNNGV. The length of the CDR3 is 13 residues. Deletions cut 1 base from V and 5 bases from J, with 7 bases between. The CDR3 DNA is TGTGCCAGCAGCTTAGTTAAAATAGATACGCAGTATTTT. The encoded protein is CASSLVKIDTQYF.

This sequence joins TRBV7-8 and TRBJ1-2, with 8 bases identical to TRBD1. V lost 1 base and J lost 8; bases outside the gene matches: 9. The CDR3 is made up of 15 amino acids. Per the germline V gene, CDR1 is SGHVS and CDR2 is FQNEAQ. The CDR3 DNA is TGTGCCAGCAGCTTAGGGGTGACAGGGGCGGAGGGCTACACCTTC. This sequence encodes CASSLGVTGAEGYTF.

About this clone: This specimen includes other DNA sequences encoding the same CDR3. The chain joins TRBV19 to TRBJ1-2, with 7 bases aligning to TRBD1. The CDR3 loop spans 12 amino acids. V shed 5 bases and J 8 bases; nucleotides not matched to a gene: 5. The germline V gene encodes CDR1 LNHDA and CDR2 SQIVND (reference sequence). The CDR3 sequence: CASSAQGGGYTF. CDR3 DNA: TGTGCCAGTAGTGCTCAGGGGGGAGGCTACACCTTC.

This clone has just one count. The chain's CDR3 is CASSPAASGGLSSYNEQFF. CDR3 coding DNA: TGTGCCAGTAGTCCGGCGGCTAGCGGGGGCCTATCCTCCTACAATGAGCAGTTCTTC. V gene TRBV19 combines with J gene TRBJ2-1, with TRBD2 identical over 10 bases. Looked up from germline, CDR1 is LNHDA and CDR2 is SQIVND (reference sequence). J was trimmed by 0 bases and V by 5 bases; bases with no gene match: 13. CDR3 length equals 19 residues.

The chain couples TRBV30 to TRBJ2-7; 9 bases line up with TRBD2. Per germline, CDR1 GTSNPN and CDR2 SVGIG (reference sequence). V lost 1 base to trimming and J lost 11 bases; unmatched junction nucleotides: 6. The CDR3 is 12 residues long. CDR3 protein: CAWSGGGRAEYF. CDR3 bases: TGTGCCTGGAGTGGGGGCGGGAGGGCCGAGTACTTC.

J is TRBJ2-5 and V is TRBV9, with D perhaps matching TRBD1 or TRBD2 (5 bases each). The CDR3 is 14 amino acids. Deletions cut 3 bases from V and 1 base from J, with 10 bases between. In germline, CDR1 is SGDLS, CDR2 YYNGEE. CDR3 in DNA: TGTGCCAGCAGCGAGGGACGGTTCCAAGAGACCCAGTACTTC. Protein product: CASSEGRFQETQYF.

The chain recombines TRBV5-1 with TRBJ2-3; 10 bases are a match to TRBD2. Germline-derived CDR1 and CDR2 are SGHRS and YFSETQ. The J segment lost 1 base and the V segment lost 4 bases, leaving 9 bases of the junction unmatched. The CDR3 extends over 17 amino acids. The CDR3: CASSPTVAGGGTDTQYF. In nucleotides, the CDR3 is TGCGCCAGCAGCCCCACGGTAGCGGGGGGCGGCACAGATACGCAGTATTTT.

This clone has a single count. The chain couples TRBV6-5 to TRBJ2-7, with TRBD2 matching 11 bases. The CDR3 spans 15 residues. J gave up 3 bases and V 6 bases, and 7 bases lay outside the gene matches. From germline, CDR1 is MNHEY and CDR2 SVGAGI. As DNA, the CDR3 is TGTGCCAGCAGGGAACTAGCGGGGGCCCTCTACGAGCAGTACTTC. Translation gives CASRELAGALYEQYF.

The CDR3 nucleotides read TGTGCCGGAAGGACTAGCGGGGGAAGCGAGCAGTACTTC. This encodes CAGRTSGGSEQYF. The genes are TRBV2 and TRBJ2-7, with TRBD2 identical over 13 bases. J lost 6 bases, V lost 11 bases, and 7 bases had no gene match. The CDR3 is 13 residues long. The germline V gene encodes CDR1 SNHLY and CDR2 FYNNEI.

The CDR3 nucleotides are TGTGCCTGGAGTCCAGGGCTAGCGGGCGAGCAGTACTTC. Protein product: CAWSPGLAGEQYF. The chain recombines TRBV30 with TRBJ2-7; TRBD2 aligns across 8 bases. Per germline, CDR1 GTSNPN and CDR2 SVGIG (reference sequence). The CDR3 extends over 13 amino acids. V lost 2 bases and J lost 6; bases outside the gene matches: 6.

V is TRBV10-3 and J is TRBJ1-5; 8 nucleotides agree with TRBD1. The V segment lost 10 bases and the J segment 2 bases; nucleotides outside the gene matches: 13. This CDR3 comprises 16 residues. Germline assignment: CDR1 ENHRY and CDR2 SYGVKD. The CDR3 region has the DNA TGTGCCACCGAGAATACAGGGGGAAGGGGCAATCAGCCCCAGCATTTT. This encodes CATENTGGRGNQPQHF.

This sequence joins TRBV21-1 and TRBJ1-6; the table's D gene call, TRBD1, was not cross checked with the DNA. TRBV21-1 is a listed pseudogene. The CDR3 loop spans 15 amino acids. CDR3 coding DNA: TGTGCCAGCAGCAACCCGGGACAGGGCAATTCACCCCTCCACTTT. This codes for CASSNPGQGNSPLHF.

This chain joins TRBV6-5 and TRBJ2-1; TRBD2 agrees at 11 bases. In germline, CDR1 is MNHEY, CDR2 SVGAGI. J lost 7 bases, V lost 0 bases, and 5 bases had no gene match. The CDR3 is made up of 16 amino acids. The CDR3 DNA sequence: TGTGCCAGCAGTTACTCTGCGCTAGCGGGGGGAAATGAGCAGTTCTTC. Its protein product is CASSYSALAGGNEQFF.

The chain combines TRBV23-1 with TRBJ1-2, with a weak D call TRBD1 (5 bases). TRBV23-1 is assigned to the ORF class and has an uncertain function. Deletions cut 1 base from V and 4 bases from J, with 19 bases between. The CDR3 covers 17 residues. The CDR3 DNA sequence: TGCGCCAGCAGTCAATTCGCTGGGGCAAGACCCTGCTATGGCTACACCTTC. Residues: CASSQFAGARPCYGYTF.